This T cell receptor beta chain was obtained from a study of regulatory T cells in long-lasting Graves disease. As to time point: persistent/refractory GD, antithyroid drugs over 5 years with positive TRAb. Preparation of the TCR library used RNA extracted from PBMCs. This clonotype was observed many times. The V end lost 1 base, the J end lost 7 bases, and 7 bases lay between the germline ends. The CDR3 covers 13 residues. The authors built TCR beta libraries using iRepertoire HTBI primers and Arm-PCR of CDR3 regions. TCRdb used MiXCR to reprocess the multiplex PCR reads, holding one entry per CDR3 protein. Of about 430,000 distinct CDR3 sequences detected, roughly a fifth appear once; the ten largest clones hold roughly an eighth.

The chain joins TRBV12-3 or TRBV12-4 to TRBJ2-2; no definite D call. This material consisted of peripheral blood mononuclear cells (PBMCs), taken when the disease was refractory, from a patient treated with antithyroid drugs. The TCR sequence derives from a female donor with Graves disease. The CDR3: CASSLVAIGELFF. CDR3 in DNA: TGTGCCAGCAGTTTAGTTGCGATCGGGGAGCTGTTTTTT.